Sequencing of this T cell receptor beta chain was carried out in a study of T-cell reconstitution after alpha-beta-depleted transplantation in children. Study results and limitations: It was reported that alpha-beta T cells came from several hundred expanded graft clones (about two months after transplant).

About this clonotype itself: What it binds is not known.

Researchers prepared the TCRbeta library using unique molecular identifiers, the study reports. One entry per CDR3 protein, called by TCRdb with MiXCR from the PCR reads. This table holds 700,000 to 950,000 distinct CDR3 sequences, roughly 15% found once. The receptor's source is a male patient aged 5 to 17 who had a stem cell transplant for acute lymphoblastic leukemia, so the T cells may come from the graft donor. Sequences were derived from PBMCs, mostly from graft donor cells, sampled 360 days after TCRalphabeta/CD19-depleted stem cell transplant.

The CDR3 DNA sequence: TGCAGCGCCGTCAAAAGAGGGACAGGGGCTCAATTAGGTAGAAGGAGCTCCTACAATGAGCAGTTCTTC. Its protein is CSAVKRGTGAQLGRRSSYNEQFF. The chain combines TRBV29-1 with TRBJ2-1; 10 bases map to TRBD1. The CDR3 runs 23 residues. V dropped 7 bases and J dropped 0; count of bases not matched to a gene: 30. Germline loops: CDR1 SQVTM, CDR2 ANQGSEA.